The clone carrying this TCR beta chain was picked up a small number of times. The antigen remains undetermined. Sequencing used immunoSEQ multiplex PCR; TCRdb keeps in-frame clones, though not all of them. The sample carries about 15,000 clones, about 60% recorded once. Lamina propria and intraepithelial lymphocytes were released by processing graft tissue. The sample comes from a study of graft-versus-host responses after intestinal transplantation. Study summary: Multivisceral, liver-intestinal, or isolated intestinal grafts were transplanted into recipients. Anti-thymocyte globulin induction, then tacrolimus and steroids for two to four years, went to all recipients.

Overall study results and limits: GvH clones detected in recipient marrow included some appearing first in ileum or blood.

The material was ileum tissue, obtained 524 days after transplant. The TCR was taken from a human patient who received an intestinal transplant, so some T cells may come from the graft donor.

In DNA, the CDR3 is TGCGCCAGCAGCCAAGTCGCGGGGGCGGGTGGAAACACCATATATTTT. Protein: CASSQVAGAGGNTIYF. The V call is TRBV4-3, the J call TRBJ1-3; D is perhaps TRBD1 (6 bases). This CDR3 is 16 amino acids long. Per germline, CDR1 LGHNA and CDR2 YSLEER. V was pared by 1 base and J by 3 bases, with 13 bases between.